This T cell receptor (beta chain) was identified during a study of CD8 T cells in Susac syndrome. Overall study findings and caveats: As acknowledged by the study, its TCR sequencing and HLA analysis included a relatively small number of individuals.

It was treatment-naive patients with stable or active relapsing-remitting disease who made up the multiple sclerosis controls. TEMRA cells were FACS-enriched, while CD8+ and CD4+ T cells were negatively isolated. With respect to this clonotype: What it binds is not known.

Trimming took off 0 bases at V and 0 bases at J, with 9 bases between the two ends. Germline V gene data show CDR1 as SGHTA and CDR2 as FQGNSA. The CDR3 is 15 residues long. RNA amounts of about 0.45 to 1 ug underwent reverse transcription with random hexamers. TCRdb used MiXCR to reprocess the immunoSEQ multiplex PCR reads, holding one entry per CDR3 protein. The repertoire holds 250,000 to 300,000 distinct CDR3 sequences, with about 82% as singletons. The chain links TRBV7-2 to TRBJ2-7; maybe TRBD2 (5 bases). Sequencing was performed on CD8+ T cells from PBMCs. This sequence was found in a human donor with multiple sclerosis. Written as DNA, the CDR3 is TGTGCCAGCAGCTTAGCGGGAGAATCCTCCTACGAGCAGTACTTC. Translation: CASSLAGESSYEQYF. Drawing the rest from reference TRBV7-2 and TRBJ2-7, the complete variable domain is GAGVSQSPSNKVTEKGKDVELRCDPISGHTALYWYRQSLGQGLEFLIYFQGNSAPDKSGLPSDRFSAERTGGSVSTLTIQRTQQEDSAVYLCASSLAGESSYEQYFGPGTRLTVT.